The clone carrying this TCR beta chain has a count of ten or more. The target antigen is unknown. This entry belongs to a study of blood T cells in healthy people across ages. Study-level points and caveats: Versus aged donors, long-lived donors had higher diversity and more naive CD4+ cells.

Then a second PCR, running roughly 7 to 11 cycles, was carried out with a sample-barcoded 5' primer and a J-beta primer mix. Each cDNA molecule received a tag from a template-switch adaptor that had 12 random nucleotides. CDR3-containing paired-end reads numbered at least 2.5 million in each sample. In TCRdb, the 5' RACE reads were re-called with MiXCR into one record per CDR3 protein. There are 1.5 million to 2 million distinct CDR3 sequences in the sample; over 25% occur only once, and 7% to 9% lies in the top ten. Germline assignment: CDR1 MDHEN and CDR2 SYDVKM. V was cut by 1 base and J by 8 bases, with 14 bases left in between. The CDR3 covers 14 residues.

The clonotype comes from a woman aged 25 to 45 in good health. J is TRBJ1-2 and V is TRBV28; D is perhaps TRBD1 (5 bases). Sequenced: blood. The CDR3 loop reads CASSLLVGAGGYTF. The CDR3 DNA reads as TGTGCCAGCAGTTTATTGGTTGGGGCCGGGGGCTACACCTTC.